Each of the 6 T cell receptor beta chains below was sequenced from the same sample in a study of cytomegalovirus exposure and HLA in healthy donors. Use of 60 Vbeta and 13 Jbeta primers characterized the PCR. Here immunoSEQ multiplex PCR was the method, and the copy in TCRdb shows in-frame clones only, minus some. The repertoire holds over 75,000 clones, 65% to 75% seen once, with around 2.3% in the top ten. Sequenced sample: PBMCs. The receptors were gathered from a man aged 25-45 years in good health and CMV-seronegative.

This clone was detected only a few times. This chain connects TRBV19 to TRBJ2-1, with 9 bases matching TRBD1. This CDR3 has 14 residues. Trimming removed 9 bases from V and 6 bases from J; junction bases left unmatched: 9. The germline CDR1 and CDR2 sequences are LNHDA and SQIVND (reference sequence). Here the CDR3 reads CASGTGTGFNEQFF. The CDR3 region has the DNA TGTGCCAGCGGGACCGGGACAGGGTTCAATGAGCAGTTCTTC. The variable domain in full, with the rest retrieved from reference TRBV19 and TRBJ2-1, is DGGITQSPKYLFRKEGQNVTLSCEQNLNHDAMYWYRQDPGQGLRLIYYSQIVNDFQKGDIAEGYSVSREKKESFPLTVTSAQKNPTAFYLCASGTGTGFNEQFFGPGTRLTVL.

The chain has TRBV19 and TRBJ2-7; unclear D gene. Germline CDR1 reads LNHDA; CDR2 reads SQIVND (reference sequence). This CDR3 is 14 amino acids long. The V end lost 3 bases, the J end lost 3 bases, and 12 bases lay between the germline ends. CDR3 in amino acids: CASSISPDLYEQYF. CDR3 DNA: TGTGCCAGTAGTATTAGCCCAGATCTCTACGAGCAGTACTTC.

In its sample, this clone was seen once. This chain connects TRBV4-1 to TRBJ2-7; TRBD2 matches at 10 bases. Germline V gene lookup returns CDR1 MGHRA and CDR2 YSYEKL. The trim removed 1 base at V and 4 bases at J, leaving 7 bases unmatched. The CDR3 loop spans 16 amino acids. CDR3 sequence reads: CASSQGLAGVLYEQYF. Written as DNA, the CDR3 is TGCGCCAGCAGCCAAGGGCTAGCGGGAGTGCTTTACGAGCAGTACTTC.

This clone was seen more than once but under ten times. V gene TRBV30 combines with J gene TRBJ2-5; D is possibly TRBD2 (6 bases). CDR1 and CDR2 (germline): GTSNPN, SVGIG (reference sequence). V was cut by 0 bases and J by 4 bases, with 9 bases left in between. There are 13 residues in the CDR3. CDR3 bases: TGTGCCTGGAGTGTTACTAGCTCAGAGACCCAGTACTTC. Translating it yields CAWSVTSSETQYF.

This chain links TRBV19 with TRBJ2-3, with D possibly being TRBD2 (6 bases). Deletions cut 5 bases from V and 1 base from J, with 19 bases between. The germline V gene encodes CDR1 LNHDA and CDR2 SQIVND (reference sequence). This CDR3 has 17 amino acids. The chain's CDR3 is CASSWAGPGGGTDTQYF. In nucleotides, the CDR3 is TGTGCCAGTAGTTGGGCCGGACCGGGCGGGGGCACAGATACGCAGTATTTT.

The chain is built from TRBV10-3 and TRBJ2-1, with TRBD2 matching 9 bases. J was trimmed by 2 bases and V by 5 bases; bases with no gene match: 4. In germline, CDR1 is ENHRY, CDR2 SYGVKD. This CDR3 spans 15 amino acids. This CDR3 reads CAISTSGGTYNEQFF. The CDR3 coding sequence is TGTGCCATCAGTACCAGCGGGGGGACCTACAATGAGCAGTTCTTC.